This T cell receptor (beta chain) stems from a study of CXCR3-negative and CXCR3-positive naive CD8 T cells (dated by TCRdb to between 2018 and 2021). Notes on the research overall: In total, 130 million to 150 million TRB reads were obtained, which works out to roughly 1.5 +/- 0.3 million reads per library. Diversity and physicochemical repertoire analyses covered eleven to twelve donors pooled from two independent experiments. Naive subsets from 5 or 6 donors and memory cells from 3 donors were included in the TRBV-TRBJ cluster analysis.

Overall study results and their limits: Comparably high repertoire diversity was found in both naive subsets, whereas much lower repertoire diversity was found in memory CD8+ T cells. Compared with CXCR3-negative naive cells, CXCR3-positive naive cells had TRB CDR3s with higher hydrophobicity (lower Kidera factor 4), lower energy, and higher strength and volume indices. Similar TRBV-TRBJ usage was shown by naive CXCR3-negative and CXCR3-positive cells from the same donor, whereas distinct patterns were shown by memory cells. Because surface CD5, which has been linked to self-reactivity in mice, was comparable between naive subsets, TCR interaction strength was also inferred from TRB CDR3 physicochemical properties. Because CXCR3 expression was partially decreased after cryopreservation, freshly isolated PBMCs were used for most assays.

Each CD8+ T cell subset was flow-sorted in triplicate, with roughly 300,000 cells per subset placed directly into RLT lysis buffer. To exclude memory contaminants, naive CD8+ T cells were stringently defined as CD45RO-CCR7+CD27+CD95-. Peripheral blood mononuclear cells were isolated from buffy coats using standard density gradient centrifugation. A FACSAria III was used to flow-sort naive CXCR3-negative and CXCR3-positive CD8+ T cells. Total RNA was extracted from sorted cells with an RNeasy Mini Kit. For sequencing, a NextSeq 550 was employed. The Human TCR Profiling Kit (MiLaboratory) was used to make UMI-labeled 5' RACE TRB cDNA libraries. cDNA synthesis used the entire amount of extracted RNA, and PCR amplification then used the entire amount of cDNA produced. The libraries were made side by side, with each library going through the same number of PCR cycles. The source study handled its data this way. About 49,000 +/- 11,000 unique UMI-labeled TRB cDNA molecules per library were extracted with MIGEC and MiXCR, with at least two reads per UMI required. On average, around 40,000 +/- 10,000 functional in-frame TRB CDR3 nucleotide clonotypes lacking stop codons were found per library. After downsampling to 5000 UMI-labeled TRB molecules per sample, diversity metrics, including normalized Shannon-Wiener and Chao1, were computed in VDJtools. For the central five CDR3 residues, VDJtools calculated physicochemical properties weighted by clonotype size, namely interaction energy, strength, volume and Kidera factor 4. Each CDR3 protein sequence appears as one entry after TCRdb reprocessed the reads, and no DNA is included. The V and J calls follow TCRdb's processing rather than the paper's. The table of this sample itemizes 130,000 to 150,000 distinct CDR3 sequences. 0.25% to 0.3% of the sample belongs to the ten largest clones.

To note about this clonotype: The antigen it binds to is not known.

The CDR1 and CDR2 encoded by the germline V gene are MNHEY and SVGAGI. From the cysteine up to the phenylalanine, the CDR3 has a length of 19 residues. No DNA is recorded. The rearranged chain carries TRBV6-5 and TRBJ2-3; TCRdb outputs TRBD1, but without DNA this stays unchecked. Sequenced sample: naive CXCR3+ CD8+ T cells from blood. Interpreted using the paper, the cell subset or site label stands for: CD45RO-CCR7+CD27+CD95- naive CD8+ T cells expressing CXCR3 (TNR3+). This TCR was recovered from a human donor in good health. Some clones in this sample may be carry-over from other donors' samples. The CDR3 amino acid sequence is: CASSRPPMGQGASTDTQYF.